The TCR beta chain under discussion was sequenced for a study of glioma-infiltrating T cells after dendritic cell vaccination. Study details: Monocyte-derived dendritic cells, cultured six to seven days with IL-4 and GM-CSF, were pulsed with autologous tumor lysate. At biweekly intervals, patients got three intradermal dendritic cell vaccine injections.

By share, this clone counts as medium-sized. The length of the CDR3 is 13 residues. Germline V gene sequence: CDR1 SGHAT, CDR2 FQNNGV. Deletions cut 5 bases from V and 7 bases from J, with 12 bases between. Sequenced by immunoSEQ multiplex PCR; TCRdb stores in-frame clones only, minus some. The repertoire holds tens of thousands of clones, with approximately 80% as singletons. The time point here: after dendritic cell vaccination, including at tumor progression/relapse. Selection required adequate fresh-frozen tumor tissue plus more than two years' survival data. The chain carries TRBV11-2 and TRBJ2-1, with D possibly being TRBD2 (5 bases). The starting material was blood, obtained after dendritic cell vaccination. The clonotype was recovered from a human donor with glioblastoma. DNA of the CDR3: TGTGCCAGCAGCCACACTCGGAGGAATGAGCAGTTCTTC. Translation gives CASSHTRRNEQFF.